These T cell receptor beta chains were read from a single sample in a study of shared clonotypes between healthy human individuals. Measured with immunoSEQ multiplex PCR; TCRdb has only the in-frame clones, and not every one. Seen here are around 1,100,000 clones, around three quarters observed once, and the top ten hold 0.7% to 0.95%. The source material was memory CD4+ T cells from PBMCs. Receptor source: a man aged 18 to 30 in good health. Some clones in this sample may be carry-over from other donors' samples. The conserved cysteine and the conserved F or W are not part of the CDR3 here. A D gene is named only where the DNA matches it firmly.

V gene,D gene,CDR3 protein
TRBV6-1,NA,ASTPGFAWEGYT
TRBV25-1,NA,ASSDRDSQPQH
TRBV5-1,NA,ASSFSGYEQY
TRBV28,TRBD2,ASSFPGGAGGPDTQY
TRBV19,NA,ASRSLGRTSNQPQH
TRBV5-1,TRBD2,ASSLGGLAGSVTGELF
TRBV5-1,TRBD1,ASSLETGGNYGYT
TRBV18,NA,ASSPSSGHGAGNTIY
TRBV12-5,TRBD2,ASGRERASGSSEQF
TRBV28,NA,ASSFVQRETQY
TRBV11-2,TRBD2,ASSLTSGSTF
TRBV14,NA,ASSHQDTQY
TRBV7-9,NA,ASTRTGAYEQY
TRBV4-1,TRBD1,ASSQGRPGQDGETQY
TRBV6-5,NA,ASSLRGGYTEAF
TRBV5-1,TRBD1,ASSLRGTGGLGTDTQY
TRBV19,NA,ASTRRAVTEAF
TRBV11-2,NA,ASSYGVQETQY
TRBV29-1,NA,SVRGQSGPGDEQF
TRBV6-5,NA,ASSPSFNEQF
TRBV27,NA,ASSQRGGWAEKLF
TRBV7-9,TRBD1,ASSLSTGGNMPQH
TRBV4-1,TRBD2,ASKVAGLAGEWF
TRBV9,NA,ASSFYNEQF
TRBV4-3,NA,ASSQDGKDTQY
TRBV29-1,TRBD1,SVEDRGTGGAYGYT
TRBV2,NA,ASTERHRGDTQY
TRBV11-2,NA,ASGPDRNTEAF
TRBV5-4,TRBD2,ASSVTSGSDTQY
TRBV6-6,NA,ASSLRDTHTDTQY
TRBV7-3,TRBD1,ASSPGGNTEAF
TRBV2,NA,ASSDQTTSYNEQF
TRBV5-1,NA,ASSPITGIQF
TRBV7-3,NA,ASRPQGGPNTGELF
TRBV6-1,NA,ASSSTGLSNQPQH
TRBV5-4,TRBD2,ASSLKSGRSSDTQY
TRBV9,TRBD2,ASSPQLAAYEQY
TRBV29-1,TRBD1,SVEDSSGQGYEKLF
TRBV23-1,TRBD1,ASSQSRQGMNTEAF
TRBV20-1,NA,SASSGNTIY
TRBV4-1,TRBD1,ASSQDGTGGALTQY
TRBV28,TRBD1,ASSRDRGQWPQH
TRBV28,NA,ASSRLGPAWGEQY
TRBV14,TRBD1,ASSGQMDGGQY
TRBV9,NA,ASSVAYSGGVSYNERF
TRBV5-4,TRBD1,ASSSPGSQGGKLF
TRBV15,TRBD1,ATSRDRGMDYTIY
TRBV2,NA,ASSELEAF
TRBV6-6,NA,ASSYSGGATEAF
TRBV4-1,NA,ASSQVSPRFSTDTQY
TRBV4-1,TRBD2,ASTRTSGRDNEQF
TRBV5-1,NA,ASSLEGVVEQY
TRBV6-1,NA,ASSALPGFGNTEAF
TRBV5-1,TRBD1,ASSLQGAGEKLF
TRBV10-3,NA,AISGDEVVTTGYT
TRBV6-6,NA,ASSRRTDTQY
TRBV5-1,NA,ASSPSLNNEQF
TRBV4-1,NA,ASSPPGLTEAF
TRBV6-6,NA,ASSYRALNTEAF